This entry describes one T cell receptor (beta chain). Its antigen is not known. This sample was included in a study of vaccination and CD4 T cells after COVID-19. Across the whole study: As control conditions, cultures were given either a CEFX pool serving as positive control, an HIV-1 Nef pool, or no peptide at all. Whole-study findings and limits: Convalescent patients' vaccine-specific clones were spike mono-reactive in 304 of 307 cases.

The germline V gene encodes CDR1 LGHNA and CDR2 YNFKEQ. CDR3 length: 15 amino acids. V lost 0 bases and J lost 1, with 7 bases in between. Treatment meaning: roughly ten-day PBMC culture with coronavirus spike peptide pools or control peptides (ViraFEST assay). TCR sequencing followed the expansion of antigen-specific T cells with peptide pools in ViraFEST. Researchers used the Oncomine TCR Beta short-read assay to sequence DNA from cultured CD4+ T cells. TCRdb itself ran the PCR reads through MiXCR, one entry per CDR3 protein. The sample yields about 6,300 distinct CDR3 sequences, under 70% seen once.

This sequence originates from a human donor who had recovered from COVID-19. The specimen sequenced was CD4+ T cells from blood, cultured in vitro. V gene TRBV4-2 combines with J gene TRBJ2-1; D ambiguous. CDR3 region: CASSQDLFSYNEQFF. In DNA form, the CDR3 reads TGTGCCAGCAGCCAAGATCTGTTTTCCTACAATGAGCAGTTCTTC.